This T cell receptor (beta chain) was identified during a study of cytomegalovirus exposure and HLA in healthy donors. There are a few counts of this clone. PCR involved 60 Vbeta and 13 Jbeta primers. Produced via immunoSEQ multiplex PCR; TCRdb's table is partial and in-frame only. The sample shows about 190,000 clones, approximately 70% of them seen only once. This CDR3 is built from 17 residues. From germline, CDR1 is SGHVS and CDR2 FNYEAQ. V lost 2 bases, J lost 7 bases, and 14 bases stayed unmatched. Material for sequencing was PBMCs. The receptor was derived from a woman in her 30s in good health and CMV-seronegative. The rearrangement links TRBV7-6 to TRBJ2-1, with 7 nucleotides matching TRBD1. CDR3: CASSLTNGAGGRNEQFF. In nucleotides, the CDR3 is TGTGCCAGCAGCTTAACCAATGGGGCAGGGGGTAGAAATGAGCAGTTCTTC.